This TCR beta chain was sequenced for a study of cytomegalovirus exposure and HLA in healthy donors. As for this clone: Its target is not known.

Germline lookup yields CDR1 MNHNY and CDR2 SVGAGI (reference sequence). This CDR3 is 12 amino acids long. V was pared by 6 bases and J by 9 bases, with 3 bases of the junction left unmatched. Vbeta (60) and Jbeta (13) primers were used in the PCR. TCRdb keeps only in-frame clones here, not all; method: immunoSEQ multiplex PCR. The top ten hold less than 3% of the sample, which has around 150,000 clones, approximately 80% seen once. General study points: Reportedly, diagnosis of cytomegalovirus status by the classifier showed high specificity and sensitivity. About 87% or about 30% of the time was how often most TCR beta V segments were productive, according to an earlier analysis.

The origin of this receptor is a man aged 50 to 59 in good health and CMV-seronegative. This chain joins TRBV6-6 and TRBJ2-1; 9 nucleotides match TRBD1. Sequencing was done on a sample of PBMCs. CDR3 amino acids: CASRTGGGEQFF. In DNA, the CDR3 is TGTGCCAGCAGGACAGGGGGAGGTGAGCAGTTCTTC.